This passage covers 23 T cell receptor beta chains from one sample sequenced in a study of CD8+CD57+ T cells in acquired aplastic anemia. The TCR beta profiling, which covered VDJ combination and CDR3 sequence, was carried out using genomic DNA as the template. TCRdb re-analysed the reads in MiXCR, keeping a single row per CDR3 protein. This sample has about 420,000 distinct CDR3 sequences, with about two thirds found just once. The sample was sorted CD4+, CD8+, or CD8+CD57+ T cells (not recorded which) from PBMCs. These receptors were taken from a human donor in good health, serving as a control.

This clonotype was recorded only once. V and J are TRBV25-1 and TRBJ2-3; the match to TRBD2 covers 8 bases. Germline CDR1 MGHDK, CDR2 SYGVNS. V was pared by 4 bases and J by 2 bases, with 14 bases of the junction left unmatched. The CDR3 is 18 residues long. CDR3 region: CASSGASPAGVSTDTQYF. The CDR3 DNA follows: TGTGCCAGCAGTGGTGCCTCTCCAGCGGGGGTGTCCACAGATACGCAGTATTTT. Looking up the rest from reference TRBV25-1 and TRBJ2-3 gives the full variable domain: EADIYQTPRYLVIGTGKKITLECSQTMGHDKMYWYQQDPGMELHLIHYSYGVNSTEKGDLSSESTVSRIRTEHFPLTLESARPSHTSQYLCASSGASPAGVSTDTQYFGPGTRLTVL.

Details on this clonotype: Since no conserved phenylalanine or tryptophan closes the CDR3, a read error is the likely cause. Because the CDR3's place on the DNA is in doubt, the DNA is left out and the CDR3 is given as listed by TCRdb. The chain employs TRBV7-7 and TRBJ1-6. Germline values: CDR1 SSHAT, CDR2 FNYEAQ (reference sequence). The CDR3 is 13 residues long, counting both termini. The CDR3 protein is CASSSIRDRGRTT.

This chain uses TRBV7-9 with TRBJ1-6; 8 nucleotides agree with TRBD1. Germline CDR1 and CDR2: SEHNR and FQNEAQ (reference sequence). Germline trimming cut 5 bases from V and 13 bases from J; bases unmatched to any gene: 19. CDR3 length: 17 residues. CDR3 region: CASSPRTGTRQPQPLHF. The CDR3 DNA follows: TGTGCCAGCAGCCCACGGACAGGGACCCGTCAGCCCCAGCCCCTCCACTTT.

Comments on this clonotype: The CDR3 carries no conserved terminal phenylalanine or tryptophan, so it likely arises from a read error. No DNA is shown, since the ends of the CDR3 on it are uncertain; the CDR3 is the one TCRdb lists. The CDR3 reads CASSVGDRFNQPL. The chain couples TRBV9 to TRBJ1-2; whether TRBD1, the table's D call, matches the DNA was not checked. Germline loops: CDR1 SGDLS, CDR2 YYNGEE. The CDR3 is made up of 13 amino acids, end residues included.

The J gene is TRBJ1-2, the V gene TRBV14; D is unclear. Per the germline V gene, CDR1 is SGHDN and CDR2 is FVKESK. V was cut by 0 bases and J by 5 bases, with 7 bases left in between. This CDR3 spans 13 amino acids. CDR3 region: CASSQDLRYGYTF. The CDR3 bases are TGTGCCAGCAGCCAAGATCTCCGGTATGGCTACACCTTC.

The chain has TRBV13 and TRBJ1-5, with 8 bases aligning to TRBD1. J was trimmed by 6 bases and V by 6 bases; bases with no gene match: 7. Germline CDR1 reads PRHDT; CDR2 reads FYEKMQ (reference sequence). The CDR3 contains 14 residues. The CDR3 loop is CASRDTDRGQPQHF. CDR3 nucleotides: TGTGCCAGCAGAGACACCGACAGGGGTCAGCCCCAGCATTTT.

This clonotype occurred many times. This rearrangement joins TRBV6-2 or TRBV6-3 to TRBJ2-7; 8 nucleotides line up with TRBD1. This CDR3 is 15 amino acids long. V was clipped by 4 bases and J by 2 bases; unmatched bases: 7. Per the germline V gene, CDR1 is MNHEY and CDR2 is SVGEGT. The CDR3 region has the DNA TGTGCCAGCAGTTCCCCGGGACAGGTCACCTACGAGCAGTACTTC. Its protein is CASSSPGQVTYEQYF.

The chain employs TRBV12-3 or TRBV12-4 and TRBJ2-3, with D unresolved. Trimming took off 7 bases at V and 5 bases at J, with 13 bases between the two ends. The CDR3 has 13 amino acids. This CDR3 is CASTLTWGDTQYF. The CDR3 DNA reads as TGTGCCAGCACGTTGACTTGGGGAGATACGCAGTATTTT.

Of note for this clonotype: A junction boundary mismatches the germline segment, possibly from a read error. CDR3 residues: CSARGDGNSDNEQFF. Here the CDR3 DNA reads TGCAGTGCTAGAGGCGACGGGAACTCCGACAATGAGCAGTTCTTC. The gene calls are TRBV20-1 and TRBJ2-1; perhaps TRBD2 as D (5 bases). Looked up from germline, CDR1 is DFQATT and CDR2 is SNEGSKA (reference sequence). The CDR3 loop spans 15 amino acids.

Concerning this clonotype: One end of the junction varies from germline; a read error may be responsible. The rearrangement links TRBV13 to TRBJ1-2; D is perhaps TRBD1 (5 bases). The CDR3 totals 15 residues. Per germline, CDR1 PRHDT and CDR2 FYEKMQ (reference sequence). The CDR3 loop is CASSRLGGFLYGHTF. Here the CDR3 DNA reads TGTGCCAGCAGCCGACTTGGGGGGTTTTTATATGGCCACACCTTC.

The chain uses TRBV10-3 and TRBJ1-2; D ambiguous. Trimming removed 5 bases from V and 4 bases from J, with 5 bases in between. Germline CDR1 ENHRY, CDR2 SYGVKD. The CDR3 sequence is 11 residues long. The CDR3, as DNA: TGTGCCATCAGTTGGTTCTATGGCTACACCTTC. It translates to CAISWFYGYTF.

Worth noting for this clonotype: One junction end does not reproduce the germline sequence, and a read error may be involved. V and J are TRBV15 and TRBJ1-1; TRBD1 is a possible D gene (6 bases). The CDR3 has 14 amino acids. CDR1 is LNHNV, CDR2 YYDKDF, per germline (reference sequence). CDR3 region: CASSMAGVETEAFF. DNA for the CDR3: TGTGCCAGCAGCATGGCAGGGGTAGAAACTGAAGCTTTCTTT.

The chain uses TRBV6-1 and TRBJ1-4; TRBD1 matches at 8 bases. CDR3 length: 14 residues. Germline assignment: CDR1 MNHNS and CDR2 SASEGT. The V segment lost 5 bases and the J segment 14 bases; nucleotides outside the gene matches: 13. CDR3 loop: CASSTGTGDERLFF. CDR3 in DNA: TGTGCCAGCAGTACAGGGACAGGCGATGAACGGCTGTTTTTT.

The J gene is TRBJ2-3, the V gene TRBV7-6; 11 bases are a match to TRBD1. J was trimmed by 12 bases and V by 5 bases; bases with no gene match: 16. Per the germline V gene, CDR1 is SGHVS and CDR2 is FNYEAQ. CDR3 size: 16 residues. CDR3 amino acids: CASSTGTGGEQYFQYF. CDR3 DNA sequence: TGTGCCAGCAGCACAGGGACAGGGGGTGAGCAGTACTTCCAGTATTTT. Full variable domain (remainder filled in from reference TRBV7-6 and TRBJ2-3): GAGVSQSPRYKVTKRGQDVALRCDPISGHVSLYWYRQALGQGPEFLTYFNYEAQQDKSGLPNDRFSAERPEGSISTLTIQRTEQRDSAMYRCASSTGTGGEQYFQYFGPGTRLTVL.

This clonotype was detected a few times. This chain links TRBV20-1 with TRBJ1-1, with no clear D. CDR1 and CDR2 from the germline V gene are DFQATT and SNEGSKA (reference sequence). This CDR3 is built from 11 residues. The ends were cut back, 3 bases at V and 5 bases at J, with 7 bases in the middle. CDR3 DNA: TGCAGTGCTAGTAGTGTGACTGAAGCTTTCTTT. Residues: CSASSVTEAFF.

On this clonotype itself: The CDR3 does not close with the conserved phenylalanine or tryptophan, likely indicating a read error. It is unclear where the CDR3 begins or ends on the DNA, so no DNA is shown, and the CDR3 is as TCRdb lists it. This chain joins TRBV7-9 and TRBJ2-7; TRBD2 reflects the table's D call only, with no check against the DNA. The germline V gene encodes CDR1 SEHNR and CDR2 FQNEAQ (reference sequence). The CDR3 length is 12 residues, termini included. The CDR3 region is CASSQGRGEQNY.

The chain carries TRBV20-1 and TRBJ1-2, with 7 nucleotides matching TRBD1. Germline V lookup: CDR1 DFQATT, CDR2 SNEGSKA (reference sequence). V was clipped by 0 bases and J by 5 bases; unmatched bases: 6. The CDR3 is 14 residues long. The CDR3 nucleotides read TGCAGTGCTAGAGAGGAGGGCAGGGGGTATGGCTACACCTTC. Protein product: CSAREEGRGYGYTF.

About this clonotype itself: At one boundary the junction diverges from the germline segment, which might be a read error. This chain joins TRBV7-8 and TRBJ1-6, with D possibly matching TRBD1 (6 bases). Germline lookup yields CDR1 SGHVS and CDR2 FQNEAQ. CDR3 size: 17 residues. CDR3 amino acids: CASSRRRNRDYNAPLHF. In DNA, the CDR3 is TGTGCCAGCAGCCGCCGGAGGAACAGGGATTATAATGCACCCCTCCACTTC.

The chain links TRBV20-1 to TRBJ1-4; D gene uncertain. Trimming cost V 5 bases and J 12 bases, with 19 bases left between them. The CDR3 is made up of 13 amino acids. The V gene's germline CDR1 is DFQATT and CDR2 SNEGSKA (reference sequence). The CDR3 DNA is TGCAGTGCTGTGGGCAGGTTGAACACTGAACTGTTTTTT. Protein product: CSAVGRLNTELFF.

The rearrangement links TRBV20-1 to TRBJ2-7; D uncertain. This CDR3 contains 14 residues. Trimming cost V 3 bases and J 4 bases, with 16 bases left between them. The germline V gene has CDR1 DFQATT and CDR2 SNEGSKA (reference sequence). In DNA form, the CDR3 reads TGCAGTGCTAGCACATATACTCAGTTTTACGAGCAGTACTTC. Translation: CSASTYTQFYEQYF.

The J gene is TRBJ1-1, the V gene TRBV20-1, with a tentative D call TRBD1 (5 bases). Deletions cut 3 bases from V and 3 bases from J, with 11 bases between. There are 13 residues in the CDR3. Germline CDR1 and CDR2: DFQATT and SNEGSKA (reference sequence). CDR3 amino acids: CSARKGGDTEAFF. CDR3 sequence (DNA): TGCAGTGCTAGGAAAGGAGGGGACACTGAAGCTTTCTTT.

The chain couples TRBV6-9 to TRBJ2-6, with TRBD1 identical over 9 bases. The CDR3 spans 17 residues. The V gene end was trimmed by 11 bases and the J gene end by 4 bases; junction bases not matched to a gene: 15. CDR1 MNHGY and CDR2 SVAAGI come from the germline V gene. CDR3 residues: CASTESRTGAGANVLTF. The DNA for the CDR3 is TGTGCCTCGACCGAGTCGAGGACAGGGGCAGGGGCCAACGTCCTGACTTTC.

About this clonotype: An end of the junction does not agree with germline; a read error may underlie this. The chain combines TRBV7-3 with TRBJ2-7, with D perhaps TRBD1 (6 bases). Germline CDR1 and CDR2: SGHTA and FQGTGA. This CDR3 has 12 residues. DNA for the CDR3: TGTGCCAGCAGCGGGGGCGGAAACACCAAATATTTT. Its protein is CASSGGGNTKYF.